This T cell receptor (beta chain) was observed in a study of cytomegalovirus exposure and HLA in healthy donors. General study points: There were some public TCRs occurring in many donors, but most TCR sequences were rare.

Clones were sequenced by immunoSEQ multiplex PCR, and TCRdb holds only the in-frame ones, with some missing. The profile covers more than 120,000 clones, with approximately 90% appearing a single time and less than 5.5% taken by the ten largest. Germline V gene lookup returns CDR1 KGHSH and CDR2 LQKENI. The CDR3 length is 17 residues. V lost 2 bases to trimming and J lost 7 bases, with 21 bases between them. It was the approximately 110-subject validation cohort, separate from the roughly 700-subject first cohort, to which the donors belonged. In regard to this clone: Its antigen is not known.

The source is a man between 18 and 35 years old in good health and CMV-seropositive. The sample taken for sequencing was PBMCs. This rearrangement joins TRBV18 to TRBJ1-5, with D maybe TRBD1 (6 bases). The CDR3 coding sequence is TGTGCCAGCTCACCAAACCGACTCCAATCAGGGGACCAGCCCCAGCATTTT. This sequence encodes CASSPNRLQSGDQPQHF.